This T cell receptor (beta chain) was captured in a study of T cell changes during pregnancy in multiple sclerosis (dated by TCRdb to about 2019). In the study overall: The study looked at changes in the T cell repertoire across pregnancy in women with multiple sclerosis.

From the cysteine through the phenylalanine, the CDR3 covers 15 amino acids. The only DNA kept is the CDR3, 45 bases in frame from the first base. The germline V gene provides CDR1 SGHRS and CDR2 YFSETQ. V and J are trimmed by 5 bases and 0 bases, and the gene matches miss 6 bases of the junction. On this clone: This receptor's antigen is unknown. No much larger clonotype is one base removed from it; base qualities were not supplied.

Preparation of the library involved the immunoSEQ multiplex PCR assay. This immuneACCESS table, as held by TCRdb, lists in-frame sequences with V and J called but not all clones. Of the missing ones, under half trace to an unresolved V gene in checked studies; the others have no known cause. The sample table records 38,000 or so clones; about 90% of these occur just once. The ten largest clones capture approximately 0.52% of the sample. Recombination connected TRBV5-1 to TRBJ2-5, and TRBD1 aligns with 8 junction nucleotides. This sequence was found in a female donor with multiple sclerosis, enrolled in a pregnancy study. The sequencing used CD4+ T cells from peripheral blood mononuclear cells, collected in the second trimester of pregnancy. The CDR3 corresponds to CASRLQTGDQETQYF. The DNA is as follows: TGCGCCAGCAGACTTCAGACAGGGGACCAAGAGACCCAGTACTTC.